The rows below give T cell receptor beta chains drawn from one sample of a study of response to subunit inactivated influenza vaccine. Each CDR3 protein gets one entry after TCRdb re-called the RT-PCR reads with MiXCR. The data show 530,000 or so distinct CDR3 sequences, with approximately 10% seen just once and approximately 10% held by the top ten. Sequenced here: PBMCs from blood, sampled on the day of vaccination. Receptor source: a man aged 45-65 years who received an inactivated influenza vaccine. The CDR3 runs from the conserved cysteine through the conserved F or W. Fields, in order: clone size, D gene, CDR3 length, V gene, J gene, CDR3 protein, CDR3 DNA. The D gene is left open where the match is weak. Size tells how often a clone was seen (once, few, many) or the class of an expanded clone, and some rows leave it out.

.	.	14	TRBV9	TRBJ2-2	CASSAGQNTGELFF	TGTGCCAGCAGCGCTGGACAGAACACCGGGGAGCTGTTTTTT
.	.	11	TRBV6-2/TRBV6-3	TRBJ2-2	CATARTGELFF	TGTGCCACCGCGAGGACCGGGGAGCTGTTTTTT
many	TRBD1	17	TRBV4-3	TRBJ2-3	CASSQDWAGGGTDTQYF	TGCGCCAGCAGCCAAGATTGGGCAGGGGGCGGCACAGATACGCAGTATTTT
.	.	14	TRBV11-2	TRBJ2-1	CASSLVEGRNEQFF	TGTGCCAGCAGCTTAGTCGAGGGGAGGAATGAGCAGTTCTTC
.	.	11	TRBV20-1	TRBJ2-1	CSAREDWTEFF	TGCAGTGCTAGGGAAGACTGGACGGAGTTCTTC
.	.	15	TRBV5-1	TRBJ2-7	CASSPGGGSLYEQYF	TGCGCCAGCAGCCCGGGTGGGGGGTCCCTCTACGAGCAGTACTTC
.	.	14	TRBV25-1	TRBJ1-3	CASSQDKGGNTIYF	TGTGCCAGCAGTCAGGACAAAGGAGGAAACACCATATATTTT
few	.	16	TRBV6-2/TRBV6-3	TRBJ2-1	CASSHEGHGGRNEQFF	TGTGCCAGCAGTCATGAGGGACATGGGGGTAGGAATGAGCAGTTCTTC
.	TRBD1	16	TRBV9	TRBJ2-3	CASSVRQGTSTDTQYF	TGTGCCAGCAGCGTTAGACAGGGAACTAGCACAGATACGCAGTATTTT
few	TRBD1	14	TRBV12-3/TRBV12-4	TRBJ1-4	CASRKQGAREKLFF	TGTGCCAGCAGGAAACAGGGGGCGCGAGAAAAACTGTTTTTT
.	.	12	TRBV28	TRBJ2-1	CASSWQFGEQFF	TGTGCCAGCAGTTGGCAATTTGGTGAGCAGTTCTTC
few	.	15	TRBV20-1	TRBJ2-3	CSASNQGLSTDTQYF	TGCAGTGCTAGTAACCAGGGACTTTCCACAGATACGCAGTATTTT
few	.	16	TRBV7-9	TRBJ2-2	CASSSSGNTYTGELFF	TGTGCCAGCAGCTCCTCGGGGAACACCTACACCGGGGAGCTGTTTTTT
few	TRBD1	13	TRBV7-2	TRBJ1-4	CASSPGTGFKLFF	TGTGCCAGCAGCCCCGGGACAGGGTTTAAACTGTTTTTT
.	TRBD1	16	TRBV4-1	TRBJ2-2	CASSLARTGGTGELFF	TGCGCCAGCAGCCTGGCCCGGACAGGGGGGACCGGGGAGCTGTTTTTT
.	TRBD1	16	TRBV18	TRBJ1-4	CASSPLRDRQNEKLFF	TGTGCCAGCTCACCCCTCCGGGACAGGCAGAATGAAAAACTGTTTTTT
.	.	14	TRBV18	TRBJ1-1	CASSPRGENTEAFF	TGTGCCAGCTCACCACGGGGCGAGAACACTGAAGCTTTCTTT
few	TRBD2	15	TRBV3-1	TRBJ2-7	CASSQSGWGGYEQYF	TGTGCCAGCAGCCAATCGGGATGGGGGGGGTACGAGCAGTACTTC
few	.	16	TRBV5-1	TRBJ2-6	CASSQQGLSGANVLTF	TGCGCCAGCAGCCAACAGGGCCTGTCTGGGGCCAACGTCCTGACTTTC
.	.	17	TRBV28	TRBJ1-3	CASSFSWLGGSGNTIYF	TGTGCCAGCAGTTTCTCCTGGTTAGGAGGGTCCGGAAACACCATATATTTT
.	.	15	TRBV4-2	TRBJ1-2	CASSQEVGTGLAGTF	TGTGCCAGCAGCCAAGAGGTAGGCACTGGCCTAGCTGGCACCTTC
.	TRBD2	16	TRBV27	TRBJ2-2	CASSPLSSGYTGELFF	TGTGCCAGCAGTCCCCTCTCTAGCGGCTACACCGGGGAGCTGTTTTTT
many	.	12	TRBV20-1	TRBJ2-3	CSASRDPDTQYF	TGCAGTGCTAGCAGGGACCCAGATACGCAGTATTTT
few	.	15	TRBV18	TRBJ1-1	CASSPPMGSGTEAFF	TGTGCCAGCTCACCACCGATGGGGAGTGGCACTGAAGCTTTCTTT
few	.	17	TRBV4-1	TRBJ1-5	CASSQDLGQGLGQPQHF	TGCGCCAGCAGCCAAGACTTAGGGCAGGGGTTAGGGCAGCCCCAGCATTTT
.	TRBD1	15	TRBV12-3/TRBV12-4	TRBJ2-2	CASREGRGRTGELFF	TGTGCCAGCAGGGAAGGCAGGGGGCGCACCGGGGAGCTGTTTTTT
.	.	14	TRBV5-1	TRBJ2-7	CASSLGQPLYEQYF	TGCGCCAGCAGCTTGGGACAGCCTCTCTACGAGCAGTACTTC
many	.	14	TRBV30	TRBJ2-1	CAFSLEAGLNEQFF	TGTGCCTTCTCCTTAGAAGCGGGCTTAAATGAGCAGTTCTTC
.	.	15	TRBV11-2	TRBJ2-2	CASSRGGGGTGELFF	TGTGCCAGCAGCCGGGGAGGAGGGGGCACCGGGGAGCTGTTTTTT
.	.	17	TRBV12-3/TRBV12-4	TRBJ1-5	CASSPRLASYSNQPQHF	TGTGCCAGCAGTCCAAGGTTGGCGTCATATAGCAATCAGCCCCAGCATTTT
.	.	13	TRBV20-1	TRBJ1-1	CSARAQTNTEAFF	TGCAGTGCTAGGGCACAGACGAACACTGAAGCTTTCTTT
.	.	13	TRBV4-3	TRBJ1-2	CASSQDYGERYTF	TGCGCCAGCAGCCAAGATTACGGGGAGCGCTACACCTTC
.	.	13	TRBV18	TRBJ2-5	CASGQGLEETQYF	TGTGCCAGCGGGCAGGGCTTGGAGGAGACCCAGTACTTC
few	.	14	TRBV29-1	TRBJ1-1	CSVEPDGPNTEAFF	TGCAGCGTTGAACCGGACGGCCCGAACACTGAAGCTTTCTTT
.	TRBD2	16	TRBV6-2/TRBV6-3	TRBJ2-3	CASSYLGLAGRDTQYF	TGTGCCAGCAGTTACTTGGGACTAGCGGGGAGGGATACGCAGTATTTT
.	.	16	TRBV6-1	TRBJ1-6	CASSEAARGTDSPLHF	TGTGCCAGCAGTGAAGCGGCCAGGGGCACGGATTCACCCCTCCACTTT
.	.	13	TRBV20-1	TRBJ2-7	CSASGDNSYEQYF	TGCAGTGCTAGTGGGGACAACTCCTACGAGCAGTACTTC
.	.	13	TRBV5-1	TRBJ1-1	CASSLVDSGEAFF	TGCGCCAGCAGCTTGGTTGATAGTGGTGAAGCTTTCTTT
many	TRBD1	14	TRBV19	TRBJ2-2	CASSRRQGAGELFF	TGTGCCAGTTCCCGTCGACAGGGCGCCGGGGAGCTGTTTTTT
.	TRBD2	16	TRBV7-2	TRBJ2-2	CASSTQREKGTGELFF	TGTGCCAGCAGCACTCAGCGGGAGAAGGGAACCGGGGAGCTGTTTTTT
.	.	18	TRBV28	TRBJ1-3	CASSLSPWTGYSGNTIYF	TGTGCCAGCAGTTTATCACCCTGGACGGGCTACTCTGGAAACACCATATATTTT
.	TRBD2	17	TRBV29-1	TRBJ2-7	CSVVGLAGMGGTGEQYF	TGCAGCGTTGTGGGACTAGCGGGTATGGGGGGGACGGGCGAGCAGTACTTC
.	TRBD1	18	TRBV11-1	TRBJ2-3	CASSSTYLDRGGSDTQYF	TGTGCCAGCAGCTCGACCTACCTGGACAGGGGTGGTTCAGATACGCAGTATTTT
many	TRBD2	16	TRBV24-1	TRBJ2-7	CATSDSLAGGTYEQYF	TGTGCCACCAGTGATTCCCTAGCGGGGGGAACCTACGAGCAGTACTTC
.	TRBD2	20	TRBV5-6	TRBJ2-1	CASSLLLTSGTPVAYNEQFF	TGTGCCAGCAGCTTACTACTGACTAGCGGGACCCCTGTTGCCTACAATGAGCAGTTCTTC
.	TRBD2	18	TRBV20-1	TRBJ2-4	CSARTSGGLSLAKNIQYF	TGCAGTGCTAGGACTAGCGGGGGCTTATCGCTAGCCAAAAACATTCAGTACTTC
.	TRBD1	17	TRBV6-1	TRBJ2-7	CASSDTLLGQGLYEQYF	TGTGCCAGCAGTGATACCCTCCTGGGACAGGGGCTGTACGAGCAGTACTTC
few	.	14	TRBV7-6	TRBJ2-1	CASSFQPPYNEQFF	TGTGCCAGCAGCTTTCAGCCTCCCTACAATGAGCAGTTCTTC
few	.	14	TRBV20-1	TRBJ2-5	CSARDRGSQETQYF	TGCAGTGCTAGAGATAGGGGCAGCCAAGAGACCCAGTACTTC
.	.	16	TRBV20-1	TRBJ2-2	CCARDRGGTNTGELFF	TGCTGTGCTAGAGATCGGGGCGGAACGAACACCGGGGAGCTGTTTTTT